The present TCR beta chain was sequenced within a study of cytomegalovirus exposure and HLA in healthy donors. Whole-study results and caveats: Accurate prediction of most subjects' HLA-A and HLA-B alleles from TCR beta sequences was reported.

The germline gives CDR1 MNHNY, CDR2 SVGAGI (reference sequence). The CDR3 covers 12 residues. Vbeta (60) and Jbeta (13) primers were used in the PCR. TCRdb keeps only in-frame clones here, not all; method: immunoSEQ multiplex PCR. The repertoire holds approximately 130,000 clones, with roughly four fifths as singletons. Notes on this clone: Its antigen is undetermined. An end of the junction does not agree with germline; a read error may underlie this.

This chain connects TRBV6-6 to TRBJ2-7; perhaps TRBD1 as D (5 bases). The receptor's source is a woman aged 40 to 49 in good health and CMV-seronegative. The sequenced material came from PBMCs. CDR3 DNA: TGTGCCAGCAGTCCAGGGCACTACGAGCAGTGCTTC. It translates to CASSPGHYEQCF.